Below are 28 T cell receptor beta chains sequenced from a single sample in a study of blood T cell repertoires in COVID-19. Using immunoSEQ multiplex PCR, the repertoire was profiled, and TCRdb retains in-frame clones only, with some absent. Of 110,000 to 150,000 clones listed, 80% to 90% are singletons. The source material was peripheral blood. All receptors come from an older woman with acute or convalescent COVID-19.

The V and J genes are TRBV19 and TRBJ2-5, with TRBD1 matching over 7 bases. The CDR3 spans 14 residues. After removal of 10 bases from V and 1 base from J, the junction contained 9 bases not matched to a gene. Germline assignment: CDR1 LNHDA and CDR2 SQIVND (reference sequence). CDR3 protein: CATGDRISQETQYF. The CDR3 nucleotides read TGTGCCACCGGGGACAGAATCAGCCAAGAGACCCAGTACTTC.

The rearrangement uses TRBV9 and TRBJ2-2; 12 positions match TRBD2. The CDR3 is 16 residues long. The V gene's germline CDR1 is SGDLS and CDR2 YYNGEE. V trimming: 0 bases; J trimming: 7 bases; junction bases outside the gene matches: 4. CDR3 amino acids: CASSVELAGGSGELFF. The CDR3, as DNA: TGTGCCAGCAGCGTAGAACTAGCGGGGGGAAGCGGGGAGCTGTTTTTT.

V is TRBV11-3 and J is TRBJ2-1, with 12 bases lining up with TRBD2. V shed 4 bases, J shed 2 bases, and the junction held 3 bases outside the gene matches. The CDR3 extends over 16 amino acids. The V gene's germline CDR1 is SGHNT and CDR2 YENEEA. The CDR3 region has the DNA TGTGCCAGCAGCTACGGACTAGCGGGGACCTACAATGAGCAGTTCTTC. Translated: CASSYGLAGTYNEQFF.

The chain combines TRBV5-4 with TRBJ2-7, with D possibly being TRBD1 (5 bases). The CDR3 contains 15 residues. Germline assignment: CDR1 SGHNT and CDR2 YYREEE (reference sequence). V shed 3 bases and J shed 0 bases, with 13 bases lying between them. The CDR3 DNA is TGTGCCAGCAGCTCCCAGACAGCCTTCTCCTACGAGCAGTACTTC. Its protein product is CASSSQTAFSYEQYF.

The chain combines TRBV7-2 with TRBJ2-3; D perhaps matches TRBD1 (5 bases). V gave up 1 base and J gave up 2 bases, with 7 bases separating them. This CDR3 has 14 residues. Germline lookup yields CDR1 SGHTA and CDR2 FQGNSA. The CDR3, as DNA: TGTGCCAGCAGCTTAGTAGGGGACACAGATACGCAGTATTTT. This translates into CASSLVGDTDTQYF. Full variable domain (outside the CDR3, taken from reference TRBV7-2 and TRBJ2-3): GAGVSQSPSNKVTEKGKDVELRCDPISGHTALYWYRQSLGQGLEFLIYFQGNSAPDKSGLPSDRFSAERTGGSVSTLTIQRTQQEDSAVYLCASSLVGDTDTQYFGPGTRLTVL.

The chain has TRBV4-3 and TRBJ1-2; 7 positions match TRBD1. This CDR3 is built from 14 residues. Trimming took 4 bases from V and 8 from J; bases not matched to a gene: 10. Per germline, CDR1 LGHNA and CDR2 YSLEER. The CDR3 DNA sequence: TGCGCCAGCAGCCCTAGAGGGGGCCCGCAGGGCTACACCTTC. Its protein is CASSPRGGPQGYTF.

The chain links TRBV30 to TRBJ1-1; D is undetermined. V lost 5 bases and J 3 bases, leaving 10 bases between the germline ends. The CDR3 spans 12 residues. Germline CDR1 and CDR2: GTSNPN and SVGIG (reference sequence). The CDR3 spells CAWGRWDTEAFF. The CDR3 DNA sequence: TGTGCCTGGGGCAGGTGGGACACTGAAGCTTTCTTT.

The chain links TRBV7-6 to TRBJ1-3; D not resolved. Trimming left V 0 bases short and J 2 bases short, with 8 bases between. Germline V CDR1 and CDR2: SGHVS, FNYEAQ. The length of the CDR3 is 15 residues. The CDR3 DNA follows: TGTGCCAGCAGCTTAGCGCTGCCAGCTGGAAACACCATATATTTT. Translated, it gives CASSLALPAGNTIYF.

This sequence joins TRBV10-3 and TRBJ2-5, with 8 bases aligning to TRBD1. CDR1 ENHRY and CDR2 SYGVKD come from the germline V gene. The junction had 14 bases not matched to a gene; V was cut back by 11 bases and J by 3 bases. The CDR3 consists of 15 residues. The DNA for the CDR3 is TGTGCCTCGACCGGGACAGGAACTCCCAAAGAGACCCAGTACTTC. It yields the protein CASTGTGTPKETQYF.

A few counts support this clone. CDR3 loop: CASSHRGYGYTF. CDR3 DNA sequence: TGTGCCAGCAGCCATCGGGGTTATGGCTACACCTTC. The V gene is TRBV16, the J gene TRBJ1-2; D gene uncertain. The V end lost 3 bases, the J end lost 5 bases, and 7 bases lay between the germline ends. This CDR3 has 12 amino acids. Looked up from germline, CDR1 is KGHSY and CDR2 is FQNENV. The full variable domain, rest sourced from reference TRBV16 and TRBJ1-2, is GEEVAQTPKHLVRGEGQKAKLYCAPIKGHSYVFWYQQVLKNEFKFLISFQNENVFDETGMPKERFSAKCLPNSPCSLEIQATKLEDSAVYFCASSHRGYGYTFGSGTRLTVV.

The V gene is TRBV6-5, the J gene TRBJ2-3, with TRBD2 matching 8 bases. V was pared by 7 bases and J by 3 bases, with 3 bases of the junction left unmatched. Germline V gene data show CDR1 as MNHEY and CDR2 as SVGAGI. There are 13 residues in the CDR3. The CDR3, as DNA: TGTGCCAGCACCGGGGGGGTGACAGATACGCAGTATTTT. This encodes CASTGGVTDTQYF.

The CDR3, as DNA: TGTGCCAGCAGCGTAGGGTCAGGGGTACAGCCCCAGCATTTT. It yields the protein CASSVGSGVQPQHF. The chain employs TRBV9 and TRBJ1-5; the D gene is possibly TRBD1 (6 bases). Germline V gene data show CDR1 as SGDLS and CDR2 as YYNGEE. This CDR3 has 14 amino acids. Deletions cut 0 bases from V and 7 bases from J, with 11 bases between.

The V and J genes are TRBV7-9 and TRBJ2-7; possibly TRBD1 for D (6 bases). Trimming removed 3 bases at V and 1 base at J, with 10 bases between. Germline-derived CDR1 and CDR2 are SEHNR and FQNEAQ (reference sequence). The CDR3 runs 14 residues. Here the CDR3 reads CASSFQGLSYEQYF. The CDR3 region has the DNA TGTGCCAGCAGCTTCCAGGGGTTATCCTACGAGCAGTACTTC.

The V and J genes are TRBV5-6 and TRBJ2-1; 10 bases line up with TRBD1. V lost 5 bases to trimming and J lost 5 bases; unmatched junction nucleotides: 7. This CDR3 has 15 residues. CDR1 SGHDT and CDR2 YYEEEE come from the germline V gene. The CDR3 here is CASSRWDRGHNEQFF. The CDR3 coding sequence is TGTGCCAGCAGTCGTTGGGACAGGGGACACAATGAGCAGTTCTTC.

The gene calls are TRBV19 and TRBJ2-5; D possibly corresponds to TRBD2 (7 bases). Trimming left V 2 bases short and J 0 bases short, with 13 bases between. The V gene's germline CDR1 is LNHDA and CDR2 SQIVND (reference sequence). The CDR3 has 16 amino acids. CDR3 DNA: TGTGCCAGTAGTATAACCGGGGGGCCCTACCAAGAGACCCAGTACTTC. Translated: CASSITGGPYQETQYF.

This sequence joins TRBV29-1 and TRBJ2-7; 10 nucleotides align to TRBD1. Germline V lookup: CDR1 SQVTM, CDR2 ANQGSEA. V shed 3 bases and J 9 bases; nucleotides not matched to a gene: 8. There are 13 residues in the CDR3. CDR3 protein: CSVERGTGDAQYF. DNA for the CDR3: TGCAGCGTTGAGCGAGGGACAGGGGACGCGCAGTACTTC.

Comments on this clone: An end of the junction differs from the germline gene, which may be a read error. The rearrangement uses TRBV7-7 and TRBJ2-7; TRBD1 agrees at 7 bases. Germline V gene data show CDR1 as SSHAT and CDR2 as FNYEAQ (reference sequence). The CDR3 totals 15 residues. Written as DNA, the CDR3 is TGTGCTAGCAGCTTGGGACCGGGACAGTTCCACGAGCAGTACTTC. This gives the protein CASSLGPGQFHEQYF.

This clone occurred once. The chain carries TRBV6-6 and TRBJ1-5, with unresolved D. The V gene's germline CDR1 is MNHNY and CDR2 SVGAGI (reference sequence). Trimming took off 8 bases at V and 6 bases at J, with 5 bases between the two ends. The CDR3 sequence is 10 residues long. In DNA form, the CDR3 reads TGTGCCAGCTCTACTCAGCCCCAGCATTTT. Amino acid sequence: CASSTQPQHF.

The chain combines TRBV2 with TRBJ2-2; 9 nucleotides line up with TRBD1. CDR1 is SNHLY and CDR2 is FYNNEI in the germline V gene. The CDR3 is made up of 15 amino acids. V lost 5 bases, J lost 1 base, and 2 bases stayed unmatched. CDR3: CASSRDRVNTGELFF. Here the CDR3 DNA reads TGTGCCAGCAGTAGGGACAGGGTGAACACCGGGGAGCTGTTTTTT.

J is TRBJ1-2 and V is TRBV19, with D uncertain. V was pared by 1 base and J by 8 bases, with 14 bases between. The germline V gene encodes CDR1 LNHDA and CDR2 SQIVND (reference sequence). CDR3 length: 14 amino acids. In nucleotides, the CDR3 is TGTGCCAGTAGTATAGCAACAGATGCGTGGGGCTACACCTTC. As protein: CASSIATDAWGYTF. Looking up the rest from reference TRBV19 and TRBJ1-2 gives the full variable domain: DGGITQSPKYLFRKEGQNVTLSCEQNLNHDAMYWYRQDPGQGLRLIYYSQIVNDFQKGDIAEGYSVSREKKESFPLTVTSAQKNPTAFYLCASSIATDAWGYTFGSGTRLTVV.

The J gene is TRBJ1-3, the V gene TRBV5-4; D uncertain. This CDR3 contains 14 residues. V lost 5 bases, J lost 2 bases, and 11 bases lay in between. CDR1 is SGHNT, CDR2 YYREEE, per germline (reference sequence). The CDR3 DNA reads TGTGCCAGCAGTTCGTCCTTTGCTGGAAACACCATATATTTT. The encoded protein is CASSSSFAGNTIYF.

The CDR3 DNA reads as TGTGCCAGCAGCTTGACAGGCAATCAGCCCCAGCATTTT. Protein sequence: CASSLTGNQPQHF. The chain has TRBV6-2 or TRBV6-3 and TRBJ1-5; possibly TRBD1 for D (5 bases). This CDR3 contains 13 residues. Germline CDR1 MNHEY, CDR2 SVGEGT. Trimming removed 6 bases at V and 2 bases at J, with 8 bases between.

The CDR3 coding sequence is TGTGCCAGCAGCCCAACGGGGACAGGGTTCACCGGGGAGCTGTTTTTT. This encodes CASSPTGTGFTGELFF. The chain uses TRBV5-6 and TRBJ2-2; 9 nucleotides match TRBD1. The junction had 8 bases not matched to a gene; V was cut back by 4 bases and J by 4 bases. The CDR3 sequence is 16 residues long. The V gene's germline CDR1 is SGHDT and CDR2 YYEEEE.

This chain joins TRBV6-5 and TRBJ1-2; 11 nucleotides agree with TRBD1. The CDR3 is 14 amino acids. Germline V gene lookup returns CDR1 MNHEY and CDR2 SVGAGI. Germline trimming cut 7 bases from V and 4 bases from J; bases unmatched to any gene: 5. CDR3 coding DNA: TGTGCCAGCACGGGGACAGGGGGAATCTATGGCTACACCTTC. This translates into CASTGTGGIYGYTF.

The CDR3: CASSQEGRHPPNTEAFF. The CDR3 nucleotides are TGTGCCAGCAGCCAAGAAGGTCGACATCCACCGAACACTGAAGCTTTCTTT. The gene calls are TRBV3-1 (or the pseudogene TRBV3-2) and TRBJ1-1; D uncertain. The germline gives CDR1 LGHDT, CDR2 YNNKEL (reference sequence). Trimming cost V 0 bases and J 1 base, with 15 bases left between them. The CDR3 has 17 residues.

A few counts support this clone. CDR3 nucleotides: TGTGCCAGCAGTTTGGTGGGCGGGCCGATCTACGAGCAGTACTTC. Its protein product is CASSLVGGPIYEQYF. The chain carries TRBV28 and TRBJ2-7; tentatively, D is TRBD2 (5 bases). Trimming left V 3 bases short and J 3 bases short, with 15 bases between. CDR3 length: 15 amino acids. Germline V lookup: CDR1 MDHEN, CDR2 SYDVKM.

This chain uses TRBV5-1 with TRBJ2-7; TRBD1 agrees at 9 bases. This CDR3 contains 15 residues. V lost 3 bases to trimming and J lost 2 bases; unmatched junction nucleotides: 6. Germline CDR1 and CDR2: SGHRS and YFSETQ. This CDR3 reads CASSWTGTGTYEQYF. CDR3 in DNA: TGCGCCAGCAGCTGGACCGGGACAGGGACCTACGAGCAGTACTTC.

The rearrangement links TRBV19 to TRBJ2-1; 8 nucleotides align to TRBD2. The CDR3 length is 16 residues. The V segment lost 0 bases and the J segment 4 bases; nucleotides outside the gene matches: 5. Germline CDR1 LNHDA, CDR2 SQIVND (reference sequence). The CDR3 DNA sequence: TGTGCCAGTAGTATAGAGGATAGCGGGGCGTACAATGAGCAGTTCTTC. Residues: CASSIEDSGAYNEQFF.